This T cell receptor beta chain emerged from a study of shared clonotypes between healthy human individuals. TCRdb keeps only in-frame clones here, not all; method: immunoSEQ multiplex PCR. The data show about 1.1 million clones, 70% to 80% seen once. The CDR3 loop spans 14 amino acids. V was cut by 2 bases and J by 1 base, with 6 bases left in between. Germline assignment: CDR1 PRHDT and CDR2 FYEKMQ (reference sequence). The sample consisted of memory CD4+ T cells from PBMCs. The sample's subset: CD45RA-negative fraction. This TCR was recovered from a man younger than 35 in good health. Some clones in this sample may be carry-over from other donors' samples. This chain connects TRBV13 to TRBJ1-3; D remains unclear. CDR3 nucleotide sequence: TGTGCCAGCAGCTTACGCCGGTCTGGAAACACCATATATTTT. Translating it yields CASSLRRSGNTIYF. The variable domain in full, completed from reference TRBV13 and TRBJ1-3, reads AAGVIQSPRHLIKEKRETATLKCYPIPRHDTVYWYQQGPGQDPQFLISFYEKMQSDKGSIPDRFSAQQFSDYHSELNMSSLELGDSALYFCASSLRRSGNTIYFGEGSWLTVV.